A single sample is the source of the 8 T cell receptor beta chains below, sequenced in a study of blood T cell repertoires in COVID-19 (dated by TCRdb to about 2020). The library was produced with the immunoSEQ multiplex PCR assay. What TCRdb holds here is the immuneACCESS table cut down to in-frame rearrangements. Part of the clones is not present; checked against another copy, under half of the missing clones reflect an unresolved V gene, and the others are unexplained. The sample table holds approximately 50,000 clones, of which 75% to 95% were seen once. The ten largest make up under 6.5% of the sample. Sequenced sample: peripheral blood. The receptor set was obtained from an older man with acute or convalescent COVID-19.

This chain uses TRBV20-1 with TRBJ1-6; D possibly corresponds to TRBD1 (5 bases). Trimming removed 7 bases from V and 11 bases from J, with 12 bases in between. CDR1 and CDR2 from the germline V gene are DFQATT and SNEGSKA (reference sequence). The CDR3 runs to 11 residues. DNA for the CDR3: TGCAGTGTCCCAAAAGGGGCACCCCTCCACTTT. Its protein product is CSVPKGAPLHF.

The chain joins TRBV4-1 to TRBJ2-7; TRBD1 matches at 9 bases. The CDR3 contains 16 residues. Trimming removed 3 bases from V and 7 bases from J; junction bases left unmatched: 13. The germline CDR1 and CDR2 sequences are MGHRA and YSYEKL. The CDR3 DNA sequence: TGCGCCAGCAGCCACGCCGGACAGGGGAACTCTGGGGAGCAGTACTTC. Its protein is CASSHAGQGNSGEQYF.

The chain uses TRBV7-3 and TRBJ2-1; TRBD2 agrees at 14 bases. The CDR3 totals 17 residues. Per germline, CDR1 SGHTA and CDR2 FQGTGA. Losses at the gene ends were 5 bases for V and 5 bases for J; bases not matched to a gene: 8. The CDR3 DNA reads as TGTGCCAGCAGCCCCGGGACTAGCGGGGGTCTTCACAATGAGCAGTTCTTC. It specifies CASSPGTSGGLHNEQFF.

Only a few counts were recorded for this clone. The rearrangement links TRBV18 to TRBJ1-2, with a possible D match to TRBD1 (5 bases). CDR1 is KGHSH and CDR2 is LQKENI in the germline V gene. The CDR3 runs to 16 residues. V dropped 4 bases and J dropped 6 bases, with 21 bases sitting between them. The CDR3 loop is CASSRLIDSPVDGYTF. Here the CDR3 DNA reads TGTGCCAGCTCACGATTGATAGACAGCCCCGTGGATGGCTACACCTTC.

The chain carries TRBV2 and TRBJ1-2; D possibly corresponds to TRBD1 (5 bases). Between the trimmed V and J ends, which lost 6 bases and 6 bases, there was a span of 14 bases. The CDR3 totals 13 residues. The germline V gene has CDR1 SNHLY and CDR2 FYNNEI. CDR3 sequence reads: CASRTDMQDGYTF. The CDR3 nucleotides are TGTGCCAGCAGGACGGACATGCAAGATGGCTACACCTTC.

The chain carries TRBV4-1 and TRBJ1-6; maybe TRBD1 (5 bases). Trimming removed 4 bases at V and 9 bases at J, with 19 bases between. The V gene's germline CDR1 is MGHRA and CDR2 YSYEKL. This CDR3 is built from 16 residues. The CDR3, as DNA: TGCGCCAGCAGCCTTACTACAAGTGACACAGGTTCACCCCTCCACTTT. Translating it yields CASSLTTSDTGSPLHF.

The rearrangement joins TRBV27 to TRBJ2-5; 9 nucleotides match TRBD2. The CDR3 loop spans 15 amino acids. The junction had 4 bases not matched to a gene; V was cut back by 4 bases and J by 1 base. Germline loops: CDR1 MNHEY, CDR2 SMNVEV (reference sequence). CDR3 amino acids: CASSWGSGGQETQYF. CDR3 coding DNA: TGTGCCAGCAGTTGGGGTAGCGGGGGCCAAGAGACCCAGTACTTC.

The V call is TRBV29-1, the J call TRBJ2-7; 7 bases match TRBD2. Trimming took 6 bases from V and 3 from J; bases not matched to a gene: 8. This CDR3 contains 13 residues. Germline CDR1 reads SQVTM; CDR2 reads ANQGSEA. The CDR3 coding sequence is TGCAGCGTGGGGGGGGGTAGCCTCTACGAGCAGTACTTC. This translates into CSVGGGSLYEQYF.